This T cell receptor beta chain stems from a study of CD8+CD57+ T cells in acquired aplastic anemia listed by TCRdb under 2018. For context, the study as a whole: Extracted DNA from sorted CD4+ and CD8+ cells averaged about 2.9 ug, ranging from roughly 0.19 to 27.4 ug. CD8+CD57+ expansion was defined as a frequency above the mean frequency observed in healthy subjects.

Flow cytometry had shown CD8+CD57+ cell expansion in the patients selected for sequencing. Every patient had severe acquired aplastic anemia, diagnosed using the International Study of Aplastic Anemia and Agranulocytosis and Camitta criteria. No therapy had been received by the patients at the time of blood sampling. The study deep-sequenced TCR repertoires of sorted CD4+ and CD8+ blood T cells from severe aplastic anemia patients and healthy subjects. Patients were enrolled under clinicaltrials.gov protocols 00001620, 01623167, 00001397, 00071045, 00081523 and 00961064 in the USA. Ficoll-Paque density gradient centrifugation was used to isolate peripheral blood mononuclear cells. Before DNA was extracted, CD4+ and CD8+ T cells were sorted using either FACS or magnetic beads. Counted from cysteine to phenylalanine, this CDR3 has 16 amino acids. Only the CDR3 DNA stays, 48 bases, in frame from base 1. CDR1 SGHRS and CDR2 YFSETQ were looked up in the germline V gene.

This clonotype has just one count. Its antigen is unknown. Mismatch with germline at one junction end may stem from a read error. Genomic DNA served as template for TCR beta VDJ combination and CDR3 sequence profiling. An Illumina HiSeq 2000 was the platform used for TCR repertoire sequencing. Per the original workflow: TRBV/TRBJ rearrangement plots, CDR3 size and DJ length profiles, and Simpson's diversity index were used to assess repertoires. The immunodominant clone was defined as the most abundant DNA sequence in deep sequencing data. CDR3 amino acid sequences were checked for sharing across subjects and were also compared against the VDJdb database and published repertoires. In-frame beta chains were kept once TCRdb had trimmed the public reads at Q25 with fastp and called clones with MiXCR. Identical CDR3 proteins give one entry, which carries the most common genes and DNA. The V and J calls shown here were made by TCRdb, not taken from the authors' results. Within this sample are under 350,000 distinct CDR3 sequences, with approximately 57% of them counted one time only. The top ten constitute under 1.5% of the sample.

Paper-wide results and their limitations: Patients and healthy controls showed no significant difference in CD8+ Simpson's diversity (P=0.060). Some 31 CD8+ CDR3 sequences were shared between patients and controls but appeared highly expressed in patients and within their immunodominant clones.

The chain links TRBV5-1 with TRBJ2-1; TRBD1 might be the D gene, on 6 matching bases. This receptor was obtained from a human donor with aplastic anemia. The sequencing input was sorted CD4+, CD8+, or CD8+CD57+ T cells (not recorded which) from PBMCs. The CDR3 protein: CASSLSAGASYNEQFF. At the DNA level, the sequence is TGTGCCAGCAGCTTGTCCGCAGGGGCCAGCTACAATGAGCAGTTCTTC.